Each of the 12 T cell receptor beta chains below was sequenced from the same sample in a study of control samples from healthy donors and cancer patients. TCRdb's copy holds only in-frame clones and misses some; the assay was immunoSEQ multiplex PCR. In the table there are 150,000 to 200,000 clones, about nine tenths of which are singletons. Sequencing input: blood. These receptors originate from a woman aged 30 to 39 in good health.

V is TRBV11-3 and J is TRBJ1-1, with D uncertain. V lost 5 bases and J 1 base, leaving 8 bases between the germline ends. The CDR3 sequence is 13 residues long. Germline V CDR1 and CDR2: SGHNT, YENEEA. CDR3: CASSRDGNTEAFF. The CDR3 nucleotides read TGTGCCAGCAGCAGAGACGGGAACACTGAAGCTTTCTTT.

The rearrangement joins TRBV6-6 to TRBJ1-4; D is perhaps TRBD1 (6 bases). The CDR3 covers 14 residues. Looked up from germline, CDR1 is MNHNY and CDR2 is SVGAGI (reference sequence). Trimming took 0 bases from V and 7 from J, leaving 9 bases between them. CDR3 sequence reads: CASSYSQGIEKLFF. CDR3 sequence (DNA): TGTGCCAGCAGTTACTCCCAGGGGATTGAAAAACTGTTTTTT.

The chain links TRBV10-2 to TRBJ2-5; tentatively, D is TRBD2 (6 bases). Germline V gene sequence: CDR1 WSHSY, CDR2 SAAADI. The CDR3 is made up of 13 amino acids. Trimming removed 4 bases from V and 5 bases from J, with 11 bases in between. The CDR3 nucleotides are TGCGCCAGCAGTGGGGCGGGGAGCGAGACCCAGTACTTC. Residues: CASSGAGSETQYF.

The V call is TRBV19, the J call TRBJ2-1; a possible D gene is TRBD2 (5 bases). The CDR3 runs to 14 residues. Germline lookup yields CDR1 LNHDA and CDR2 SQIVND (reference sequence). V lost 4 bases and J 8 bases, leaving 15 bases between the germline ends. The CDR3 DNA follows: TGTGCCAGTAGTAGGGGTAGGGAGCGGTATGAGCAGTTCTTC. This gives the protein CASSRGRERYEQFF.

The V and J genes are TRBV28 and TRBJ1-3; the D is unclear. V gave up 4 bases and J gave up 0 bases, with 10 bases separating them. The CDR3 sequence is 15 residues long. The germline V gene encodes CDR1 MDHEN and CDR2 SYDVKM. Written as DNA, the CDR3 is TGTGCCAGCAGTTCCCCAATGCGCTCTGGAAACACCATATATTTT. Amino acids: CASSSPMRSGNTIYF.

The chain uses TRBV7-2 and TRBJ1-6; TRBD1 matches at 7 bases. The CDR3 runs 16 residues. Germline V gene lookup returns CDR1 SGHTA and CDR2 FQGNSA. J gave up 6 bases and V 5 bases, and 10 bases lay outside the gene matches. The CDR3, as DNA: TGTGCCAGCAGCCCAAAGACAGGGTCCGGTAATTCACCCCTCCACTTT. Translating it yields CASSPKTGSGNSPLHF.

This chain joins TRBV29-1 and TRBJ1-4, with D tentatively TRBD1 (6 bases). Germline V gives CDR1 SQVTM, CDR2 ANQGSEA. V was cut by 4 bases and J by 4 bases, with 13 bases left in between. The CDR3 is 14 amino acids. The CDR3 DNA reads TGCAGCGTTGCCCGACAGGCCGGTAATGAAAAACTGTTTTTT. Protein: CSVARQAGNEKLFF.

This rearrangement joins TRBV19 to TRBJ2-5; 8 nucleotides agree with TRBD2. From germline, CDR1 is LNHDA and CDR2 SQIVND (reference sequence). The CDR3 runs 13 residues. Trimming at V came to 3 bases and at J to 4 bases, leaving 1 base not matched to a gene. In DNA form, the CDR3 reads TGTGCCAGTAGTATTCTAGCGGGAGAGACCCAGTACTTC. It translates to CASSILAGETQYF.

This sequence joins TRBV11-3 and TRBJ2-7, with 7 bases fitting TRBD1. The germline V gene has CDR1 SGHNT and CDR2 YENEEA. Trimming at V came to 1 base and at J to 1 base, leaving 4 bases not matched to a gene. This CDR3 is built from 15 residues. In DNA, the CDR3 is TGTGCCAGCAGCTTAGCGCCGGGACAGTCCTACGAGCAGTACTTC. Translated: CASSLAPGQSYEQYF.

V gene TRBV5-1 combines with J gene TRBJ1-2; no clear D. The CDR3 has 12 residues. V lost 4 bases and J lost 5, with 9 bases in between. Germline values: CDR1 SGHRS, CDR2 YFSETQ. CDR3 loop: CASSGDQYGYTF. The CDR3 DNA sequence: TGCGCCAGCAGCGGGGATCAGTATGGCTACACCTTC.

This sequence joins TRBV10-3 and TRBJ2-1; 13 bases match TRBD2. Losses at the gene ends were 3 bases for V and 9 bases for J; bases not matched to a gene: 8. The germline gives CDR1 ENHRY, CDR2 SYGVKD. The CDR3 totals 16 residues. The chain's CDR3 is CAISDPTSGRLSEQFF. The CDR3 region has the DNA TGTGCCATCAGTGACCCGACTAGCGGGAGGTTAAGTGAGCAGTTCTTC.

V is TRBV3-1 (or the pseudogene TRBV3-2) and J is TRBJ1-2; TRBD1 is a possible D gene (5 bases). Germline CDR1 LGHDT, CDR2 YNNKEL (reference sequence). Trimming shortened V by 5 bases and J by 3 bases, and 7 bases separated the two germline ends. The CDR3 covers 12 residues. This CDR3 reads CASSDRYYGYTF. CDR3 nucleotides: TGTGCCAGCAGCGACAGATACTATGGCTACACCTTC.